This TCR beta chain was profiled in a study of monozygotic twins with inflammatory bowel disease. Study findings and constraints: Immunosuppressive treatment differences may have increased patient repertoire variability. IBD patients displayed reduced TCRbeta diversity (inverse Simpson) when set against healthy co-twins. Fewer clonotypes were shared with others by IBD patients than by healthy twins, especially with disease activity.

For this clonotype: Its target is unknown.

Germline-derived CDR1 and CDR2 are LGHNA and YNFKEQ. The CDR3 runs to 14 residues. TCRdb reworked the 5' RACE reads into one entry per CDR3 protein, no DNA. Its clone listing holds about 380,000 distinct CDR3 sequences. The chain uses TRBV4-2 and TRBJ2-3. The clonotype comes from a human donor with ulcerative colitis or Crohn's disease, or a healthy co-twin of an affected twin (not recorded which). The sequencing input was blood. The CDR3: CASSQATEVGTQYF.